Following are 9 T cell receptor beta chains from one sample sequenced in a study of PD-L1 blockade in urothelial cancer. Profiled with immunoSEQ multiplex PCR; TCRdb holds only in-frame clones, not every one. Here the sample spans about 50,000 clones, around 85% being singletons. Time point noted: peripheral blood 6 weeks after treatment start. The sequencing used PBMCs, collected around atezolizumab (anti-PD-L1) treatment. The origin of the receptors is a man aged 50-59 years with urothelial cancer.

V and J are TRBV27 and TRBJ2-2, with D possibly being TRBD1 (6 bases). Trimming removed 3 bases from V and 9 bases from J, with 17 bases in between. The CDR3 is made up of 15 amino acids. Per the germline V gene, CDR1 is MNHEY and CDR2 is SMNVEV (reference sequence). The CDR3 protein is CASSFWGRDRRELFF. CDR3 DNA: TGTGCCAGCAGTTTCTGGGGGCGCGATAGACGGGAGCTGTTTTTT.

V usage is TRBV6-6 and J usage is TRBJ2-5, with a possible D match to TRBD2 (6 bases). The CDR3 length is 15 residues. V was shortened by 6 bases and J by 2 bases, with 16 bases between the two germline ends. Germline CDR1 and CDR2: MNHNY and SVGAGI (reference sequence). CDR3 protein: CASRFFRLGQETQYF. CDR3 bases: TGTGCCAGCAGGTTCTTTCGACTAGGACAAGAGACCCAGTACTTC.

In DNA, the CDR3 is TGTGCCAGCAGTCCCAGCGGGGGGTACATTCAGTACTTC. This gives the protein CASSPSGGYIQYF. This chain joins TRBV14 and TRBJ2-4; 9 positions agree with TRBD2. Looked up from germline, CDR1 is SGHDN and CDR2 is FVKESK. CDR3 size: 13 residues. The V and J ends lost 6 bases and 8 bases, in that order; junction bases with no gene match: 5.

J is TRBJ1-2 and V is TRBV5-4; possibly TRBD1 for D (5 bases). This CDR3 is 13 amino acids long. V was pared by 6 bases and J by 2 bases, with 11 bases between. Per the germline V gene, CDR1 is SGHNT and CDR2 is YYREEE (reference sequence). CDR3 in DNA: TGTGCCAGCACCCCGGGGGGGAACTATGGCTACACCTTC. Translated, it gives CASTPGGNYGYTF.

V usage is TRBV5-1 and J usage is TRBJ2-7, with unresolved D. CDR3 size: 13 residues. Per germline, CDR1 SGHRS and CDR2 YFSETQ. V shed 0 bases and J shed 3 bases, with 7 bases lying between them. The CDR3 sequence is CASSLEHLYEQYF. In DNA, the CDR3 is TGCGCCAGCAGCTTGGAACACCTCTACGAGCAGTACTTC.

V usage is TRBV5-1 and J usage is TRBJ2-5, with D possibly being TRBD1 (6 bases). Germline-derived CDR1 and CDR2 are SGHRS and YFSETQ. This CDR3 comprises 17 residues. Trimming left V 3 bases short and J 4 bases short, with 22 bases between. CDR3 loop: CASSWGIRDTTRETQYF. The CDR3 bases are TGCGCCAGCAGCTGGGGGATCCGGGACACGACAAGAGAGACCCAGTACTTC. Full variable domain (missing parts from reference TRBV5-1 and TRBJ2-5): KAGVTQTPRYLIKTRGQQVTLSCSPISGHRSVSWYQQTPGQGLQFLFEYFSETQRNKGNFPGRFSGRQFSNSRSEMNVSTLELGDSALYLCASSWGIRDTTRETQYFGPGTRLLVL.

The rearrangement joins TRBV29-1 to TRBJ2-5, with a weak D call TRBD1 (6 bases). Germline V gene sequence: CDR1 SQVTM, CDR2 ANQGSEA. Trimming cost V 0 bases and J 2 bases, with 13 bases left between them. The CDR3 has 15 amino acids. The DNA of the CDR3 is TGCAGCGTTGAAGAAGGGATAAGGGGGCAAGAGACCCAGTACTTC. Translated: CSVEEGIRGQETQYF.

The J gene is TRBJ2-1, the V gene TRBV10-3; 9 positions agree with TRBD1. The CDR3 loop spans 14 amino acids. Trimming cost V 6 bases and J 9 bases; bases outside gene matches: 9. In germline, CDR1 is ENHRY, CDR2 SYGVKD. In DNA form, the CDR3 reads TGTGCCATCAGACCATTGGGACAGGGAGTTGAGCAGTTCTTC. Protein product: CAIRPLGQGVEQFF.

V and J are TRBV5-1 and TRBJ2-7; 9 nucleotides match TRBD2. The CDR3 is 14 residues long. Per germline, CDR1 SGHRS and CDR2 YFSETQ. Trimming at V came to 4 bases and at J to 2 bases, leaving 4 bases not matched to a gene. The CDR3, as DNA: TGCGCCAGCAGCGCGGGACTAGCTACCTACGAGCAGTACTTC. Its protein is CASSAGLATYEQYF.